Each of the 13 T cell receptor beta chains below was sequenced from the same sample in a study of technical replicates of blood from several donors. Generated by immunoSEQ multiplex PCR, the TCRdb table keeps only in-frame clones and is missing some. This sample has roughly 90,000 clones, with under 95% found just once. The sequenced material came from T cells isolated from PBMCs. Receptor source: a human donor in good health.

This chain connects TRBV27 to TRBJ2-2; the D gene is possibly TRBD1 (5 bases). This CDR3 has 17 residues. Trimming took 6 bases from V and 0 from J, leaving 17 bases between them. The germline V gene has CDR1 MNHEY and CDR2 SMNVEV (reference sequence). Here the CDR3 reads CASRRPRVGPNTGELFF. In DNA, the CDR3 is TGTGCCAGCAGGAGACCTAGGGTGGGGCCGAACACCGGGGAGCTGTTTTTT.

The gene calls are TRBV28 and TRBJ2-7; TRBD1 might be the D (6 bases). The CDR3 covers 14 residues. Germline V CDR1 and CDR2: MDHEN, SYDVKM. Trimming cost V 5 bases and J 0 bases, with 11 bases left between them. The CDR3, as DNA: TGTGCCAGCAGTCCACAGGGATTCTCCTACGAGCAGTACTTC. Its protein is CASSPQGFSYEQYF.

The V call is TRBV6-1, the J call TRBJ2-7, with D perhaps matching TRBD2 (5 bases). CDR3 length: 13 residues. The germline gives CDR1 MNHNS, CDR2 SASEGT. The V and J ends lost 6 bases and 0 bases respectively, with 9 bases between them. CDR3 DNA: TGTGCCAGCAGGACTACCGACTCCTACGAGCAGTACTTC. Translating gives CASRTTDSYEQYF.

DNA of the CDR3: TGCGCCAGCTTCGTGGGGCCGACAGATGAGCAGTTCTTC. Translated, it gives CASFVGPTDEQFF. The V and J genes are TRBV5-1 and TRBJ2-1; TRBD1 might be the D (5 bases). V gave up 7 bases and J gave up 8 bases, with 16 bases separating them. Germline assignment: CDR1 SGHRS and CDR2 YFSETQ. The CDR3 is 13 amino acids.

The rearrangement links TRBV14 to TRBJ1-2; D call uncertain. The CDR3 sequence is 17 residues long. Germline V gene data show CDR1 as SGHDN and CDR2 as FVKESK. Deletions cut 0 bases from V and 0 bases from J, with 14 bases between. DNA for the CDR3: TGTGCCAGCAGCCAAGAACTGCTTCCCACCGCTAACTATGGCTACACCTTC. Its translation is CASSQELLPTANYGYTF.

CDR3 residues: CASSLRAYRGRSTDTQYF. CDR3 sequence (DNA): TGTGCCAGCAGTTTACGAGCATACAGGGGGCGGTCCACAGATACGCAGTATTTT. This chain connects TRBV28 to TRBJ2-3; 9 bases agree with TRBD1. The junction had 11 bases not matched to a gene; V was cut back by 2 bases and J by 2 bases. The CDR3 has 18 residues. Germline CDR1 is MDHEN and CDR2 is SYDVKM.

The chain is built from TRBV7-9 and TRBJ2-7, with TRBD2 matching 8 bases. Germline V gene sequence: CDR1 SEHNR, CDR2 FQNEAQ (reference sequence). This CDR3 has 15 amino acids. V lost 1 base, J lost 5 bases, and 7 bases stayed unmatched. Here the CDR3 DNA reads TGTGCCAGCAGCTTAGGATTTAGCGGGATAAACGAGCAGTACTTC. Encoded protein: CASSLGFSGINEQYF.

The rearrangement uses TRBV14 and TRBJ2-3; D is possibly TRBD1 (5 bases). This CDR3 has 12 residues. V lost 4 bases, J lost 6 bases, and 8 bases lay in between. The germline V gene has CDR1 SGHDN and CDR2 FVKESK. The CDR3 here is CASSRAGDTQYF. The CDR3 DNA follows: TGTGCCAGCAGCCGAGCAGGGGATACGCAGTATTTT.

The J gene is TRBJ2-1, the V gene TRBV11-2, with 8 bases matching TRBD2. Germline V gene sequence: CDR1 SGHAT, CDR2 FQNNGV. After removal of 1 base from V and 8 bases from J, the junction contained 7 bases not matched to a gene. The CDR3 contains 15 residues. The CDR3 sequence is CASSLAAGVFDEQFF. The CDR3 DNA follows: TGTGCCAGCAGCTTAGCAGCGGGAGTTTTCGATGAGCAGTTCTTC.

The genes are TRBV28 and TRBJ2-7; D might be TRBD2 (7 bases). Germline V gene data show CDR1 as MDHEN and CDR2 as SYDVKM. Trimming stripped 6 bases from V and 3 bases from J, with 12 bases between. CDR3 length: 13 residues. The CDR3 spells CASRTGRDYEQYF. The CDR3 nucleotides read TGTGCCAGCAGAACAGGGAGGGACTACGAGCAGTACTTC.

This clone has a handful of counts. The chain couples TRBV19 to TRBJ1-6; D is unresolved. Germline CDR1 LNHDA, CDR2 SQIVND (reference sequence). Trimming removed 4 bases from V and 10 bases from J, with 17 bases in between. The CDR3 runs to 15 residues. In DNA, the CDR3 is TGTGCCAGTAGTAGCCGGGAGTTGGCGGAATCACCCCTCCACTTT. Amino acids: CASSSRELAESPLHF.

The chain has TRBV7-8 and TRBJ2-7, with D perhaps TRBD2 (5 bases). The V end was cut by 2 bases, the J end by 4 bases, with 9 bases between. CDR1 is SGHVS and CDR2 is FQNEAQ in the germline V gene. The CDR3 extends over 13 amino acids. CDR3 in amino acids: CASSLNGVYEQYF. CDR3 DNA: TGTGCCAGCAGCTTAAACGGGGTTTACGAGCAGTACTTC.

This clone came up once. The chain employs TRBV10-2 and TRBJ1-4; no firm D call. This CDR3 is 11 amino acids long. Trimming pared 5 bases from V and 8 bases from J, leaving 6 bases between. Germline assignment: CDR1 WSHSY and CDR2 SAAADI. Here the CDR3 reads CASSRLEKLFF. The CDR3 coding sequence is TGCGCCAGCAGTCGGTTGGAAAAACTGTTTTTT.